These 12 T cell receptor beta chains were sequenced from one sample in a study of T cells in Graves' hyperthyroidism and ophthalmopathy. Amplification targeted TCR beta CDR3 regions from RNA transcripts. The HTBI primer set drove a first-round RT-PCR of the TCR CDR3. TCRdb re-derived calls from the multiplex PCR reads in MiXCR, one entry per CDR3 protein. The table records 350,000 or so distinct CDR3 sequences, around 18% of them present only once. Sample: blood. These receptors were obtained from a woman aged 40 to 55 with Graves' ophthalmopathy.

Ten or more counts support this clonotype. The J gene is TRBJ1-6, the V gene TRBV5-1; D is perhaps TRBD1 (5 bases). The CDR3 has 17 amino acids. Germline V gene sequence: CDR1 SGHRS, CDR2 YFSETQ. Trimming stripped 4 bases from V and 0 bases from J, with 14 bases between. The CDR3 DNA is TGCGCCAGCAGCCGCAGGGAATCGAGCTCCTATAATTCACCCCTCCACTTT. Translation gives CASSRRESSSYNSPLHF.

The chain carries TRBV6-1 and TRBJ1-5; D call uncertain. This CDR3 is built from 14 residues. From germline, CDR1 is MNHNS and CDR2 SASEGT. Trimming took off 7 bases at V and 2 bases at J, with 12 bases between the two ends. The CDR3 DNA reads TGTGCCAGCAACGGCATATACGGCAATCAGCCCCAGCATTTT. Protein: CASNGIYGNQPQHF.

There are many counts of this clonotype. The gene calls are TRBV10-3 and TRBJ2-7; D might be TRBD2 (6 bases). Trimming left V 8 bases short and J 3 bases short, with 20 bases between. CDR1 and CDR2 (germline): ENHRY, SYGVKD. CDR3 length: 15 residues. CDR3 coding DNA: TGTGCCATCCAGGGTGGCGGGACGGAGGGCTACGAGCAGTACTTC. Encoded protein: CAIQGGGTEGYEQYF.

This clonotype was seen repeatedly, ten times or more. This sequence joins TRBV30 and TRBJ1-1, with D uncertain. Trimming took 5 bases from V and 5 from J, leaving 6 bases between them. Germline V gives CDR1 GTSNPN, CDR2 SVGIG (reference sequence). CDR3 length equals 10 residues. The CDR3, as DNA: TGTGCCTGGGGGAGGACTGAAGCTTTCTTT. Its protein is CAWGRTEAFF.

This clonotype was observed many times. The V gene is TRBV7-2, the J gene TRBJ2-1; no firm D call. Per germline, CDR1 SGHTA and CDR2 FQGNSA. Trimming removed 5 bases at V and 3 bases at J, with 8 bases between. There are 13 residues in the CDR3. In DNA form, the CDR3 reads TGTGCCAGCAGCCCGACCTACTACAATGAGCAGTTCTTC. It translates to CASSPTYYNEQFF.

This clonotype was found many times. V gene TRBV11-1 combines with J gene TRBJ2-7; 9 bases match TRBD1. The trim removed 11 bases at V and 2 bases at J, leaving 13 bases unmatched. This CDR3 is 15 amino acids long. Germline loops: CDR1 SGHAT, CDR2 FQDESV (reference sequence). CDR3 protein: CASGTGNFLAYEQYF. Here the CDR3 DNA reads TGTGCCTCCGGGACAGGGAACTTTTTAGCCTACGAGCAGTACTTC.

This clonotype was found many times. The rearrangement joins TRBV28 to TRBJ2-7; D unclear. The germline CDR1 and CDR2 sequences are MDHEN and SYDVKM. CDR3 length: 15 residues. V lost 6 bases and J lost 2, with 17 bases in between. CDR3 residues: CASSSRGLRPYEQYF. In DNA, the CDR3 is TGTGCCAGCAGCTCTCGCGGCCTGAGACCCTACGAGCAGTACTTC.

This clonotype was seen ten or more times. The CDR3 reads CASSRTPWETQYF. The CDR3 coding sequence is TGTGCCAGCAGCCGGACCCCCTGGGAGACCCAGTACTTC. V usage is TRBV7-2 and J usage is TRBJ2-5; D is undetermined. V was clipped by 5 bases and J by 5 bases, with 12 bases between them. This CDR3 has 13 residues. CDR1 is SGHTA, CDR2 FQGNSA, per germline.

This clonotype was seen repeatedly, ten times or more. One end of the junction varies from germline; a read error may be responsible. The V and J genes are TRBV6-6 and TRBJ1-1, with D possibly being TRBD1 (6 bases). Germline V gene data show CDR1 as MNHNY and CDR2 as SVGAGI (reference sequence). The CDR3 loop spans 17 amino acids. This chain's CDR3 is CATSWSADRSANTEAFF. CDR3 nucleotides: TGTGCCACCAGTTGGTCCGCTGACAGGAGCGCGAACACTGAAGCTTTCTTT.

The rearrangement uses TRBV6-2 or TRBV6-3 and TRBJ1-2; TRBD1 matches 7 bases. The CDR3 runs 15 residues. J gave up 6 bases and V 5 bases, and 12 bases lay outside the gene matches. CDR1 is MNHEY and CDR2 is SVGEGT in the germline V gene. CDR3 region: CASSNTPTGTDGYTF. The CDR3 region has the DNA TGTGCCAGCAGTAACACCCCGACAGGGACTGATGGCTACACCTTC.

This clonotype was detected ten times or more. This chain uses TRBV7-8 with TRBJ2-2; no clear D gene. Germline-derived CDR1 and CDR2 are SGHVS and FQNEAQ. CDR3 size: 13 residues. V was shortened by 1 base and J by 6 bases, with 6 bases between the two germline ends. CDR3 nucleotides: TGTGCCAGCAGCTTAGTAACCCCCGGGGAGCTGTTTTTT. It yields the protein CASSLVTPGELFF.

In its sample, this clonotype was seen many times. The J gene is TRBJ2-7, the V gene TRBV5-1, with 8 bases fitting TRBD1. Per germline, CDR1 SGHRS and CDR2 YFSETQ. The CDR3 length is 16 residues. V shed 1 base and J 0 bases; nucleotides not matched to a gene: 6. CDR3 protein: CASSLWDRRNSYEQYF. Here the CDR3 DNA reads TGCGCCAGCAGCTTGTGGGACAGGCGGAACTCCTACGAGCAGTACTTC.